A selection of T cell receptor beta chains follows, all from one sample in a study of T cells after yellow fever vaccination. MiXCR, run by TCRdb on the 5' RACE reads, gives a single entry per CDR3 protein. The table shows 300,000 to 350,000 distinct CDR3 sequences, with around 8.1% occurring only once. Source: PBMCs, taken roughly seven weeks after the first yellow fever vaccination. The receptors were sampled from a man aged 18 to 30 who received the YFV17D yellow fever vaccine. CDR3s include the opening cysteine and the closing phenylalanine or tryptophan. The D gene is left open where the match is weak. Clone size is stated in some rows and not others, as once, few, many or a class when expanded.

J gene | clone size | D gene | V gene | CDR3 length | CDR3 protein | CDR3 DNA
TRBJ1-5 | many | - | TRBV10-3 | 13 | CAIKDTEYQPQHF | TGTGCCATCAAGGACACGGAATATCAGCCCCAGCATTTT
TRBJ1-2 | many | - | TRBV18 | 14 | CASSPKTGPPSYTF | TGTGCCAGCTCACCCAAGACAGGACCCCCAAGCTACACCTTC
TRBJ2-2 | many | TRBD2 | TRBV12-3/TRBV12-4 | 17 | CASSLGLAGIEAGELFF | TGTGCCAGCAGTTTAGGCCTAGCGGGGATCGAAGCCGGGGAGCTGTTTTTT
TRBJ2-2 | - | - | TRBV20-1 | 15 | CSAGAGTAKTGELFF | TGCAGTGCCGGGGCCGGGACGGCAAAAACCGGGGAGCTGTTTTTT
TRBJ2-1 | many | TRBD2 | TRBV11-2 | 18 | CASSSLGTSGVTYNEQFF | TGTGCCAGCAGCTCCCTTGGGACTAGCGGGGTAACCTACAATGAGCAGTTCTTC
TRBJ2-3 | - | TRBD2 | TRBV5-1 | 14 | CASSLGTSRDTQYF | TGCGCCAGCAGCCTGGGGACTAGTAGAGATACGCAGTATTTT
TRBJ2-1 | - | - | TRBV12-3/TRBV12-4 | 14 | CASCRGSQDNEQFF | TGTGCCAGTTGTAGGGGCTCTCAAGACAATGAGCAGTTCTTC
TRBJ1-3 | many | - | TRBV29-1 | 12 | CSVGTDGNTIYF | TGCAGCGTCGGGACTGATGGAAACACCATATATTTT
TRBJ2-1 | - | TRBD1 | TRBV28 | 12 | CASWDSHNEQFF | TGTGCCAGCTGGGACAGCCACAATGAGCAGTTCTTC
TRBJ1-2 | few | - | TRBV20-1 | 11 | CSARVRFDYTF | TGCAGTGCTAGGGTCCGTTTTGACTACACCTTC
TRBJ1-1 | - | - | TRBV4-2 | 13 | CASSQGDWDEAFF | TGTGCCAGCAGCCAAGGGGACTGGGATGAAGCTTTCTTT
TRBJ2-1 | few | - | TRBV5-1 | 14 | CASSLAEARNEQFF | TGCGCCAGCAGCTTGGCCGAGGCACGTAATGAGCAGTTCTTC
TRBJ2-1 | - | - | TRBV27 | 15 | CASSPNGVSYNEQFF | TGTGCCAGCAGTCCCAACGGGGTCTCCTACAATGAGCAGTTCTTC
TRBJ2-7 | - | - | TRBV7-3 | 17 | CASSLTAFGISSYEQYF | TGTGCCAGCAGCTTAACCGCGTTTGGAATTTCCTCCTACGAGCAGTACTTC
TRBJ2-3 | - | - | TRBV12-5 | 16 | CASGSTLGRSTDTQYF | TGTGCTAGTGGATCTACCCTTGGGCGTAGCACAGATACGCAGTATTTT
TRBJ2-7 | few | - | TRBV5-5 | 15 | CASSLPERGTYEQYF | TGTGCCAGCAGCCTGCCGGAGCGAGGAACCTACGAGCAGTACTTC
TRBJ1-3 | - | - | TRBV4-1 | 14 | CASSRLQGGNTIYF | TGCGCCAGCAGCCGCCTCCAGGGGGGAAACACCATATATTTT
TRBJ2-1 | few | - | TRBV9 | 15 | CASSVTGEPYNEQFF | TGTGCCAGCAGTGTCACGGGGGAACCCTACAATGAGCAGTTCTTC
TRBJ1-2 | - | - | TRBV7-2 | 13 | CASSLAGRSGYTF | TGTGCCAGCAGCTTAGCAGGGCGGAGTGGCTACACCTTC
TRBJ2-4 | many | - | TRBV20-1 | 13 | CSAPSLAKNIQYF | TGCAGTGCTCCTTCCCTGGCCAAAAACATTCAGTACTTC
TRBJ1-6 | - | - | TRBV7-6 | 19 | CASSLEAGRVEVRGAPLHF | TGTGCCAGCAGCTTAGAAGCGGGCAGAGTGGAGGTTCGTGGCGCACCCCTCCACTTT
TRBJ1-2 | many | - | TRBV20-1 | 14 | CSARVSRRFYGYTF | TGCAGTGCTAGAGTGAGTAGAAGATTTTATGGCTACACCTTC
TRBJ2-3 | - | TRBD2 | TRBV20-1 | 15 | CSALRGLAGGYTQYF | TGCAGTGCCCTGAGAGGACTAGCGGGGGGGTATACGCAGTATTTT
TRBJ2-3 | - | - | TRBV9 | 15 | CASSARGRTTDTQYF | TGTGCCAGCAGCGCCAGGGGACGGACCACAGATACGCAGTATTTT